The 9 T cell receptor beta chains reported below all come from one sample, sequenced in a study of radiation and T cells in renal cell carcinoma. Clones were sequenced by immunoSEQ multiplex PCR, and TCRdb holds only the in-frame ones, with some missing. Of some 140,000 clones in the sample, over 75% were seen once. Time point given: baseline pretreatment blood. Treatment indicated: 15 Gy SBRT to primary tumor, nephrectomy 4 weeks later. Material: blood, obtained from a patient whose treatment included radiotherapy and nephrectomy. Receptors were obtained from a woman between 45 and 65 years old with renal cell carcinoma.

The V gene is TRBV18, the J gene TRBJ2-5; no reliable D call. The V and J ends lost 5 bases and 2 bases respectively, with 18 bases between them. Per germline, CDR1 KGHSH and CDR2 LQKENI. This CDR3 spans 16 amino acids. The CDR3 region has the DNA TGTGCCAGCTCAGGTAGAGGACGAAGGAGTCAAGAGACCCAGTACTTC. Translating gives CASSGRGRRSQETQYF.

V and J are TRBV5-4 and TRBJ2-7; D is uncertain. The CDR3 has 16 amino acids. Germline CDR1 is SGHNT and CDR2 is YYREEE (reference sequence). V was pared by 4 bases and J by 2 bases, with 19 bases between. The CDR3 DNA follows: TGTGCCAGCAGCCCGACGTGGCAGGCCGTTACCTACGAGCAGTACTTC. The encoded protein is CASSPTWQAVTYEQYF.

This clone has only one observation. The chain carries TRBV19 and TRBJ1-2, with a tentative D call TRBD1 (5 bases). V lost 8 bases and J lost 8, with 15 bases in between. Germline V gives CDR1 LNHDA, CDR2 SQIVND (reference sequence). The CDR3 spans 12 residues. This chain's CDR3 is CASGDGFGGYTF. The CDR3 DNA reads TGTGCCAGTGGGGACGGATTCGGAGGCTACACCTTC.

This clone has a single count. J is TRBJ2-2 and V is TRBV6-4; 13 bases fit TRBD2. J gave up 6 bases and V 2 bases, and 15 bases lay outside the gene matches. CDR3 length: 20 amino acids. Germline V CDR1 and CDR2: MRHNA, SNTAGT. The CDR3 nucleotides are TGTGCCAGCAGTGACCCGACTAGCGGGGGGCCTTTGCTATTGCCCGGGGAGCTGTTTTTT. It translates to CASSDPTSGGPLLLPGELFF.

V gene TRBV19 combines with J gene TRBJ2-1; possible D gene TRBD2, 6 bases. From germline, CDR1 is LNHDA and CDR2 SQIVND (reference sequence). Trimming pared 7 bases from V and 6 bases from J, leaving 19 bases between. The CDR3 has 15 amino acids. The CDR3 DNA reads TGTGCCAGTATTAGCGCGCCGGGGGTGGGCAATGAGCAGTTCTTC. Encoded protein: CASISAPGVGNEQFF.

The chain couples TRBV7-2 to TRBJ2-7; TRBD2 is a possible D gene (6 bases). V gave up 6 bases and J gave up 6 bases, with 18 bases separating them. In germline, CDR1 is SGHTA, CDR2 FQGNSA. The CDR3 has 14 amino acids. The CDR3 reads CASSFGLRRGEQYF. In DNA, the CDR3 is TGTGCCAGCAGTTTCGGACTTCGGAGGGGCGAGCAGTACTTC. Using reference TRBV7-2 and TRBJ2-7 for the parts outside the CDR3, the full variable domain is GAGVSQSPSNKVTEKGKDVELRCDPISGHTALYWYRQSLGQGLEFLIYFQGNSAPDKSGLPSDRFSAERTGGSVSTLTIQRTQQEDSAVYLCASSFGLRRGEQYFGPGTRLTVT.

This clone is a singleton in its sample. The CDR3 loop reads CASSEFGRGEETQYF. CDR3 nucleotide sequence: TGTGCCAGCAGTGAATTCGGGCGGGGAGAGGAGACCCAGTACTTC. V is TRBV2 and J is TRBJ2-5, with TRBD2 as a possible D gene (6 bases). Between the trimmed V and J ends, which lost 2 bases and 5 bases, there was a span of 15 bases. The CDR3 length is 15 residues. Per germline, CDR1 SNHLY and CDR2 FYNNEI.

This clone appeared a single time. CDR3 amino acids: CASSISGGGTGELFF. The CDR3 DNA reads as TGTGCCAGCAGCATTAGCGGGGGGGGAACCGGGGAGCTGTTTTTT. The chain uses TRBV6-5 and TRBJ2-2, with 11 bases aligning to TRBD2. This CDR3 contains 15 residues. The trim removed 6 bases at V and 5 bases at J, leaving 5 bases unmatched. CDR1 is MNHEY, CDR2 SVGAGI, per germline.

The chain has TRBV9 and TRBJ1-2; TRBD1 might be the D (5 bases). The CDR3 consists of 17 residues. The V end lost 4 bases, the J end lost 6 bases, and 25 bases lay between the germline ends. Germline CDR1 SGDLS, CDR2 YYNGEE. The DNA for the CDR3 is TGTGCCAGCAGCTTTACGGGGGAGGGGCGGCAGTTGGATGGCTACACCTTC. Its translation: CASSFTGEGRQLDGYTF.